Included here is one T cell receptor beta chain sequence, with context. It was with 60 Vbeta and 13 Jbeta primers that the PCR ran. Repertoires were generated with immunoSEQ multiplex PCR, while TCRdb's copy carries only in-frame clones and drops some. The specimen's table records 130,000 or so clones. CDR3 size: 13 residues. Trimming shortened V by 6 bases and J by 7 bases, and 10 bases separated the two germline ends. Germline V lookup: CDR1 LNHDA, CDR2 SQIVND (reference sequence). This entry comes from a study of cytomegalovirus exposure and HLA in healthy donors. Study background: There were fewer than 500 genotyped donors. Of these, roughly 84% fell in the genetic ancestry cluster associated with self-reported Caucasian donors.

The receptor comes from a woman aged 18-35 years in good health and CMV-seronegative. The chain employs TRBV19 and TRBJ1-6, with D perhaps matching TRBD1 (5 bases). The sample comprised PBMCs. The CDR3 is CASRDTLNSPLHF. For the CDR3, the DNA is TGTGCCAGTAGGGACACTCTGAATTCACCCCTCCACTTT.